This T cell receptor beta chain was found in a study of blood T cell repertoires in COVID-19. Study at large: Spain, Italy and the United States supplied samples that represented acute and convalescent COVID-19.

In the authors' workflow: Cell counts per sample came from amplifying reference gene primers. Libraries were prepared by immunoSEQ multiplex PCR; TCRdb keeps only in-frame clonotypes and omits some of them. Clone size and the V and J calls come from that table; the DNA yielded D and trimming. The table has 130,000 or so clones, roughly 86% seen once. Germline V lookup: CDR1 LGHDT, CDR2 YNNKEL (reference sequence). Trimming took off 6 bases at V and 3 bases at J, with 11 bases between the two ends. The CDR3 is made up of 13 amino acids. The gene calls are TRBV3-1 (or the pseudogene TRBV3-2) and TRBJ1-2; tentative D call: TRBD1 (6 bases). The sequence came from a woman in her sixties with acute or convalescent COVID-19. The sample consisted of peripheral blood. The CDR3 protein is CASRVQGDYGYTF. For the CDR3, the DNA is TGTGCCAGCAGAGTACAGGGAGACTATGGCTACACCTTC.